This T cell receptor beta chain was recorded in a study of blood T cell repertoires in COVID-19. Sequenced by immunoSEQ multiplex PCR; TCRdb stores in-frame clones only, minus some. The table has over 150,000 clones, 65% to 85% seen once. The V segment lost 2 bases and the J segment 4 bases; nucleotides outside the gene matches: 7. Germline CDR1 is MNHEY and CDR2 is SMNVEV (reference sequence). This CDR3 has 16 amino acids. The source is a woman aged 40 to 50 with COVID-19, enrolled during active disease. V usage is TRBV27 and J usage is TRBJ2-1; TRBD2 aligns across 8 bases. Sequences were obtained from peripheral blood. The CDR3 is CASSLGLSGVYNEQFF. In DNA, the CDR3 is TGTGCCAGCAGTTTAGGGCTTAGCGGGGTTTACAATGAGCAGTTCTTC.